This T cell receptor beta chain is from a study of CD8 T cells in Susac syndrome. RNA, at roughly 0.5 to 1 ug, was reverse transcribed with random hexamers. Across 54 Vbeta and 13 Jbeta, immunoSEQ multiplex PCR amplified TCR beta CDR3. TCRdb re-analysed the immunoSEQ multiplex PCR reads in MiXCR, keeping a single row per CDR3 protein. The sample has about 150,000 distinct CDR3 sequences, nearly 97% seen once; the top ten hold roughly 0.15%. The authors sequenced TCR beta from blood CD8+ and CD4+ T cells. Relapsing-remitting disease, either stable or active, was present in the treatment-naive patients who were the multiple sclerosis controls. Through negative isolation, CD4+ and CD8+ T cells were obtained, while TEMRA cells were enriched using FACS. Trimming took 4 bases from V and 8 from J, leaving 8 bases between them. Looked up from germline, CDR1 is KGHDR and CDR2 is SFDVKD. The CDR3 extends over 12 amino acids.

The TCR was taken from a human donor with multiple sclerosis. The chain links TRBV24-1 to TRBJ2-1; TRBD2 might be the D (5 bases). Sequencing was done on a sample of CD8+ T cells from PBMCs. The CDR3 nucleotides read TGTGCCACCAGTGACACTAGTTATGAGCAGTTCTTC. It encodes CATSDTSYEQFF.